Shown below are 26 T cell receptor beta chains from a single sample sequenced in a study of blood T cells in healthy people across ages. Primers used in a second PCR of roughly 7 to 12 cycles were a sample-barcoded 5' primer and a J-beta primer mix. TCRdb passed the 5' RACE reads through MiXCR, listing each CDR3 protein once. Among 700,000 to 1,000,000 distinct CDR3 sequences, around 43% were seen once, and the ten largest hold nearly 20%. Sequencing was performed on blood. The origin of the receptors is a man in his sixties in good health.

The rearrangement joins TRBV6-1 to TRBJ2-5; D unresolved. The CDR3 covers 13 residues. Germline CDR1 MNHNS, CDR2 SASEGT. The V and J ends lost 8 bases and 1 base respectively, with 11 bases between them. Here the CDR3 DNA reads TGTGCCAGCCTTACCATACCCCAAGAGACCCAGTACTTC. Amino acid sequence: CASLTIPQETQYF.

V is TRBV5-1 and J is TRBJ1-4; D is unclear. Trimming left V 4 bases short and J 4 bases short, with 14 bases between. Germline CDR1 SGHRS, CDR2 YFSETQ. The CDR3 runs 15 residues. The CDR3 sequence: CASSDAATGNEKLFF. The CDR3 DNA sequence: TGCGCCAGCAGCGACGCTGCGACGGGTAATGAAAAACTGTTTTTT.

This chain uses TRBV6-1 with TRBJ1-5, with 7 bases that match TRBD1. CDR1 MNHNS and CDR2 SASEGT come from the germline V gene. The CDR3 is made up of 17 amino acids. Trimming took 6 bases from V and 0 from J; bases not matched to a gene: 11. CDR3 bases: TGTGCCAGCAGCCCCTGGGGGGGGGACAGTAGCAATCAGCCCCAGCATTTT. This sequence encodes CASSPWGGDSSNQPQHF.

This chain joins TRBV20-1 and TRBJ2-3; D is perhaps TRBD2 (5 bases). The CDR3 has 16 amino acids. The germline CDR1 and CDR2 sequences are DFQATT and SNEGSKA (reference sequence). The V and J ends lost 0 bases and 6 bases respectively, with 19 bases between them. CDR3 sequence: CSARDKVSGNTDTQYF. For the CDR3, the DNA is TGCAGTGCTAGAGATAAGGTATCGGGGAATACTGATACGCAGTATTTT.

J is TRBJ2-3 and V is TRBV29-1; D remains unclear. The CDR3 has 13 residues. Germline lookup yields CDR1 SQVTM and CDR2 ANQGSEA. Trimming took off 6 bases at V and 2 bases at J, with 12 bases between the two ends. The CDR3 sequence is CSVRTRLTDTQYF. Here the CDR3 DNA reads TGCAGCGTCCGAACTCGACTCACAGATACGCAGTATTTT.

This clonotype was seen a handful of times. The V call is TRBV10-3, the J call TRBJ2-7; perhaps TRBD2 as D (6 bases). The CDR3 runs to 15 residues. V was trimmed by 0 bases and J by 0 bases, leaving 9 bases between them. The germline V gene has CDR1 ENHRY and CDR2 SYGVKD. This CDR3 reads CAISESISGSYEQYF. The CDR3 DNA follows: TGTGCCATCAGTGAGTCGATTAGCGGCTCCTACGAGCAGTACTTC.

The sample holds a few counts of this clonotype. V and J are TRBV4-3 and TRBJ2-5; a weak D match, TRBD1 (5 bases). The CDR3 covers 13 residues. Germline V CDR1 and CDR2: LGHNA, YSLEER. V shed 1 base and J shed 7 bases, with 10 bases lying between them. The CDR3 coding sequence is TGCGCCAGCAGCCAAGGACAGATTGGGACCCAGTACTTC. Translated, it gives CASSQGQIGTQYF.

There are many counts of this clonotype. The rearrangement links TRBV29-1 to TRBJ2-5; possible D gene TRBD2, 6 bases. V lost 2 bases and J lost 5, with 12 bases in between. This CDR3 has 13 amino acids. Germline CDR1 SQVTM, CDR2 ANQGSEA. CDR3 amino acids: CSVENYGGETQYF. The CDR3 DNA reads as TGCAGCGTTGAAAATTACGGGGGTGAGACCCAGTACTTC.

This clonotype was detected a few times. The rearrangement joins TRBV7-9 to TRBJ2-7; TRBD1 aligns across 7 bases. The J call could be wrong; TRBJ2-5 is a better fit for the DNA end. The CDR3 contains 14 residues. Germline CDR1 SEHNR, CDR2 FQNEAQ (reference sequence). CDR3 in amino acids: CASSLAGQRETQYF. CDR3 coding DNA: TGTGCCAGCAGCTTAGCGGGACAGAGAGAGACCCAGTACTTC.

This clonotype was observed once. J is TRBJ1-5 and V is TRBV18; TRBD1 is a possible D gene (6 bases). CDR3 size: 17 residues. The V gene lost 2 bases and the J gene lost 2 bases, with 16 bases spanning the gap. Germline loops: CDR1 KGHSH, CDR2 LQKENI. CDR3 sequence: CASSPITVRQGNQPQHF. For the CDR3, the DNA is TGTGCCAGCTCACCAATCACCGTGAGACAGGGCAATCAGCCCCAGCATTTT.

The rearrangement joins TRBV7-9 to TRBJ2-3; D not certain. V was clipped by 3 bases and J by 4 bases, with 2 bases between them. There are 11 residues in the CDR3. The germline V gene encodes CDR1 SEHNR and CDR2 FQNEAQ (reference sequence). The CDR3 DNA reads as TGTGCCAGCAGCTTGCCAGATACGCAGTATTTT. Translating gives CASSLPDTQYF. The whole variable domain, filled in from reference TRBV7-9 and TRBJ2-3, reads DTGVSQNPRHKITKRGQNVTFRCDPISEHNRLYWYRQTLGQGPEFLTYFQNEAQLEKSRLLSDRFSAERPKGSFSTLEIQRTEQGDSAMYLCASSLPDTQYFGPGTRLTVL.

The chain combines TRBV29-1 with TRBJ2-7; no firm D call. The V gene lost 2 bases and the J gene lost 1 base, with 15 bases spanning the gap. The CDR3 contains 15 residues. Germline loops: CDR1 SQVTM, CDR2 ANQGSEA. CDR3: CSVEPIKGGSYEQYF. CDR3 bases: TGCAGCGTTGAACCAATCAAGGGCGGATCCTACGAGCAGTACTTC.

In its sample, this clonotype was seen many times. The DNA of the CDR3 is TGTGCCATCAGAGGGACCCAAGCTAACTATGGCTACACCTTC. It specifies CAIRGTQANYGYTF. The genes are TRBV10-3 and TRBJ1-2, with D tentatively TRBD1 (5 bases). V was trimmed by 6 bases and J by 0 bases, leaving 11 bases between them. The germline V gene encodes CDR1 ENHRY and CDR2 SYGVKD. CDR3 length: 14 amino acids.

The chain uses TRBV10-3 and TRBJ2-1; TRBD2 agrees at 8 bases. There are 17 residues in the CDR3. With V trimmed by 3 bases and J by 6 bases, 13 bases remained unmatched. CDR1 is ENHRY and CDR2 is SYGVKD in the germline V gene. As DNA, the CDR3 is TGTGCCATCAGTGACCCCCTAGCGGGTGACGCCTGCAATGAGCAGTTCTTC. It translates to CAISDPLAGDACNEQFF.

The rearrangement uses TRBV11-2 and TRBJ2-3, with TRBD2 as a possible D gene (6 bases). Trimming took off 5 bases at V and 4 bases at J, with 16 bases between the two ends. The germline V gene encodes CDR1 SGHAT and CDR2 FQNNGV. The CDR3 is made up of 15 amino acids. The CDR3 coding sequence is TGTGCCAGCAGCCCCGGGGGTGCGTGGGCAGATACGCAGTATTTT. Translating gives CASSPGGAWADTQYF.

This chain links TRBV7-2 with TRBJ1-6, with D possibly TRBD1 on 5 matching bases. V gave up 4 bases and J gave up 7 bases, with 14 bases separating them. Germline CDR1 SGHTA, CDR2 FQGNSA. The CDR3 is 15 residues long. CDR3 nucleotides: TGTGCCAGCAGCTCTGGGCTCGGGGGGAATTCACCCCTCCACTTT. Translation: CASSSGLGGNSPLHF.

This clonotype has just a few counts. The chain carries TRBV7-9 and TRBJ2-3, with a tentative D call TRBD2 (5 bases). Germline V gene data show CDR1 as SEHNR and CDR2 as FQNEAQ (reference sequence). V was shortened by 4 bases and J by 6 bases, with 17 bases between the two germline ends. The CDR3 is 15 amino acids. For the CDR3, the DNA is TGTGCCAGCAGCTCCACCCAACAGAGAGGGGATACGCAGTATTTT. It specifies CASSSTQQRGDTQYF.

The J gene is TRBJ2-3, the V gene TRBV12-3 or TRBV12-4, with 13 positions matching TRBD2. J gave up 4 bases and V 3 bases, and 7 bases lay outside the gene matches. The CDR3 spans 17 residues. CDR3 loop: CASSFETSGGIPDTQYF. The CDR3 DNA is TGTGCCAGCAGTTTTGAGACTAGCGGGGGGATCCCAGATACGCAGTATTTT.

This clonotype has only a few counts. V gene TRBV28 combines with J gene TRBJ2-1, with 9 nucleotides matching TRBD2. CDR3 size: 15 residues. V lost 2 bases, J lost 6 bases, and 5 bases stayed unmatched. Germline CDR1 MDHEN, CDR2 SYDVKM. CDR3 amino acids: CASSLAGGFVNEQFF. The DNA of the CDR3 is TGTGCCAGCAGTTTAGCGGGGGGGTTTGTCAATGAGCAGTTCTTC.

In this sample, this clonotype turned up a few times. The J gene is TRBJ2-1, the V gene TRBV29-1; D ambiguous. The J call is in doubt because the DNA end fits TRBJ2-7 better. Per germline, CDR1 SQVTM and CDR2 ANQGSEA. The CDR3 covers 11 residues. In DNA, the CDR3 is TGCAGCGCCTCACACTACAATGAGCAGTACTTC. Translating it yields CSASHYNEQYF.

This chain joins TRBV7-9 and TRBJ2-1; D gene unclear. V lost 6 bases, J lost 9 bases, and 12 bases lay in between. The CDR3 length is 12 residues. Looked up from germline, CDR1 is SEHNR and CDR2 is FQNEAQ (reference sequence). The CDR3 region has the DNA TGTGCCAGCAGTCGTCAAGTGGGTGAGCAGTTCTTC. Its translation is CASSRQVGEQFF.

This clonotype was counted between two and nine times. CDR3 sequence: CSASPQGSVSYEQYF. The CDR3 DNA sequence: TGCAGTGCTAGTCCCCAGGGGTCGGTCTCCTACGAGCAGTACTTC. The V gene is TRBV20-1, the J gene TRBJ2-7, with D maybe TRBD1 (6 bases). The V end lost 3 bases, the J end lost 0 bases, and 15 bases lay between the germline ends. Germline values: CDR1 DFQATT, CDR2 SNEGSKA (reference sequence). The CDR3 totals 15 residues.

The table lists this clonotype with a few counts. V usage is TRBV5-5 and J usage is TRBJ2-1; D assignment may be TRBD1 or TRBD2 (5 bases each). CDR1 SGHKS and CDR2 YYEKEE come from the germline V gene (reference sequence). The CDR3 has 16 residues. Trimming removed 0 bases from V and 0 bases from J, with 10 bases in between. In nucleotides, the CDR3 is TGTGCCAGCAGCTTGGAAGGGGAGAGCTCCTACAATGAGCAGTTCTTC. This sequence encodes CASSLEGESSYNEQFF.

This clonotype was observed a few times. The chain links TRBV10-3 to TRBJ2-1; D is perhaps TRBD1 (5 bases). Trimming left V 2 bases short and J 6 bases short, with 8 bases between. The CDR3 is 13 residues long. Germline CDR1 is ENHRY and CDR2 is SYGVKD. The CDR3 DNA reads TGTGCCATCAGTGAGAGACAGACCAATGAGCAGTTCTTC. This codes for CAISERQTNEQFF.

A remark on this clonotype: A much bigger clone sits one base away, suggesting this may be a read error. The rearrangement uses TRBV10-3 and TRBJ2-5; D remains unclear. Germline V gene sequence: CDR1 ENHRY, CDR2 SYGVKD. The CDR3 consists of 13 residues. The DNA of the CDR3 is TGTGCCAGCAGTGATCGAGTTGTAGAGACCCAGTACTTC. Translated, it gives CASSDRVVETQYF.

V usage is TRBV20-1 and J usage is TRBJ2-5; D possibly corresponds to TRBD1 (6 bases). CDR1 and CDR2 from the germline V gene are DFQATT and SNEGSKA (reference sequence). V lost 4 bases to trimming and J lost 9 bases, with 12 bases between them. CDR3 length equals 11 residues. DNA of the CDR3: TGCAGTGCTACTCCCCCAGGGGCCCAGTACTTC. Translation gives CSATPPGAQYF.